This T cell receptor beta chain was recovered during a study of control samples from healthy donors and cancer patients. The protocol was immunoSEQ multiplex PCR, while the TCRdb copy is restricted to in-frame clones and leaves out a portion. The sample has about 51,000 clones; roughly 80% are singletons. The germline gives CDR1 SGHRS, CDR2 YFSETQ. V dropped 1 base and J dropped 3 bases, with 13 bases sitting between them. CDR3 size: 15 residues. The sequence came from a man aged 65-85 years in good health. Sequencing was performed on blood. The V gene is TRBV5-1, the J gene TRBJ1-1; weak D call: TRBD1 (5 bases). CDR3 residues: CASSLSGRVDTEAFF. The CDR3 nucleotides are TGCGCCAGCAGCTTGTCCGGCAGGGTGGACACTGAAGCTTTCTTT.